Listed below are T cell receptor beta chains from one sample, sequenced in a study of naive and memory T cell subsets. TCRdb itself ran the 5' RACE reads through MiXCR, one entry per CDR3 protein. The sample lists more than 45,000 distinct CDR3 sequences, approximately 7.2% occurring once. These receptors were taken from a male donor in good health. The CDR3 runs from the conserved cysteine through the conserved F or W. A D gene is named only where the DNA matches it firmly. Some rows mark clone size as missing; the rest say once, few, many or name a class of expanded clone.

clone_size	d_call	v_call	j_call	cdr3_aa	cdr3_nt
few	TRBD1	TRBV20-1	TRBJ1-5	CSAPRTGSNQPQHF	TGCAGTGCTCCGCGGACAGGGTCAAATCAGCCCCAGCATTTT
few	.	TRBV20-1	TRBJ2-3	CSAREWGAYTDTQYF	TGCAGTGCTAGAGAATGGGGGGCCTACACAGATACGCAGTATTTT
.	.	TRBV5-6	TRBJ1-2	CASSLPSWGGYTF	TGTGCCAGCAGCTTGCCGAGTTGGGGTGGCTACACCTTC
many	TRBD2	TRBV5-5	TRBJ2-1	CATGSGSSYNEQFF	TGTGCCACGGGTAGCGGGAGCTCCTACAATGAGCAGTTCTTC
few	TRBD2	TRBV27	TRBJ2-1	CASSSGASGTSGEQFF	TGTGCCAGCAGTTCCGGGGCTAGCGGTACGTCGGGTGAGCAGTTCTTC
few	TRBD2	TRBV2	TRBJ2-1	CASRPTSGYNEQFF	TGTGCCAGCAGGCCCACTAGCGGTTACAATGAGCAGTTCTTC
many	.	TRBV20-1	TRBJ1-4	CSARDGVRTDEKLFF	TGCAGTGCTAGAGATGGGGTCCGGACAGATGAAAAACTGTTTTTT
many	.	TRBV29-1	TRBJ2-5	CSVGRGRAGETQYF	TGCAGCGTTGGACGGGGCCGGGCGGGGGAGACCCAGTACTTC
few	TRBD2	TRBV9	TRBJ2-1	CASSVAGTRGNEQFF	TGTGCCAGCAGCGTCGCCGGGACTAGAGGCAATGAGCAGTTCTTC
many	TRBD1	TRBV12-3/TRBV12-4	TRBJ2-3	CASRPPGQGTDTQYF	TGTGCCAGCAGACCACCGGGACAGGGGACAGATACGCAGTATTTT
few	TRBD1	TRBV19	TRBJ2-7	CASSQGGGYEQYF	TGTGCCAGTTCACAGGGGGGAGGCTACGAGCAGTACTTC
.	.	TRBV6-1	TRBJ2-1	CASRLGGGDNEQFF	TGTGCCAGCAGGCTAGGGGGGGGGGACAATGAGCAGTTCTTC
few	TRBD2	TRBV20-1	TRBJ2-5	CSAKKLAGGVGETQYF	TGCAGTGCCAAGAAACTAGCGGGAGGCGTGGGGGAGACCCAGTACTTC
.	TRBD1	TRBV7-9	TRBJ1-1	CASSFLAGTGASEAFF	TGTGCCAGCAGCTTCTTAGCCGGGACAGGGGCATCTGAAGCTTTCTTT
.	.	TRBV29-1	TRBJ1-1	CSVEGVRAGWNTEAFF	TGCAGCGTTGAAGGGGTGAGGGCAGGGTGGAACACTGAAGCTTTCTTT
many	TRBD1	TRBV3-1	TRBJ1-1	CASSAGQEGHKLAFF	TGTGCCAGCAGCGCAGGACAGGAGGGCCACAAGTTAGCTTTCTTT
few	TRBD1	TRBV6-5	TRBJ1-2	CASSHRGTDMNYGYTF	TGTGCCAGCAGCCACAGGGGAACCGATATGAACTATGGCTACACCTTC
few	TRBD1	TRBV12-5	TRBJ2-2	CASGLGPGDRGGTGELFF	TGTGCTAGTGGTTTGGGACCTGGGGACAGGGGTGGCACCGGGGAGCTGTTTTTT
few	TRBD1	TRBV6-6	TRBJ1-3	CASSWGQGAGNTIYF	TGTGCCAGCAGTTGGGGACAGGGAGCTGGAAACACCATATATTTT
many	TRBD2	TRBV10-3	TRBJ2-3	CAISGGLAESTDTQYF	TGTGCCATCAGTGGGGGACTAGCGGAGAGCACAGATACGCAGTATTTT
many	TRBD1	TRBV5-1	TRBJ2-7	CASSLEQGAREQYF	TGCGCCAGCAGCTTGGAACAGGGGGCGCGTGAGCAGTACTTC
many	TRBD1	TRBV14	TRBJ2-1	CASSLPGTGNYEQFF	TGTGCCAGCAGCCTCCCGGGGACAGGGAATTATGAGCAGTTCTTC
many	TRBD1	TRBV27	TRBJ2-3	CASSYTLGTVTDTQYF	TGTGCCAGCAGTTACACCCTCGGGACAGTCACAGATACGCAGTATTTT
many	TRBD2	TRBV14	TRBJ2-1	CASSQVTSGRAANEQFF	TGTGCCAGCAGCCAAGTTACGAGCGGGAGGGCGGCCAATGAGCAGTTCTTC
many	.	TRBV3-1	TRBJ2-1	CASSQVSGGGNEQFF	TGTGCCAGCAGCCAAGTTTCAGGGGGGGGTAATGAGCAGTTCTTC
many	.	TRBV3-1	TRBJ1-1	CASSQEGRGVNTEAFF	TGTGCCAGCAGCCAAGAAGGACGGGGCGTGAACACTGAAGCTTTCTTT
many	.	TRBV24-1	TRBJ2-2	CATSDTPGGTHAGELFF	TGTGCCACCAGTGATACGCCAGGGGGGACGCACGCTGGGGAGCTGTTTTTT
many	.	TRBV11-2	TRBJ2-1	CASSAQRRASDEQFF	TGTGCCAGCAGCGCACAAAGGAGGGCCTCAGATGAGCAGTTCTTC
.	.	TRBV19	TRBJ1-5	CASSLGGGSNQPQHF	TGTGCCAGTAGTCTCGGGGGGGGCAGCAATCAGCCCCAGCATTTT
.	TRBD2	TRBV6-5	TRBJ2-5	CASSRAGTRVETQYF	TGTGCCAGCAGTCGAGCCGGGACTAGAGTCGAGACCCAGTACTTC
few	TRBD2	TRBV6-5	TRBJ2-3	CASSYGAGGATDTQYF	TGTGCCAGCAGTTACGGGGCGGGGGGGGCCACAGATACGCAGTATTTT
many	TRBD1	TRBV27	TRBJ2-2	CASTGTGANTGELFF	TGTGCCAGCACCGGGACAGGGGCGAACACCGGGGAGCTGTTTTTT
.	TRBD1	TRBV12-3/TRBV12-4	TRBJ1-2	CASRWGQRYGYTF	TGTGCCAGCAGGTGGGGACAGCGCTATGGCTACACCTTC
many	.	TRBV20-1	TRBJ2-2	CSAPGGGTANTGELFF	TGCAGTGCCCCAGGGGGGGGGACAGCGAACACCGGGGAGCTGTTTTTT
many	TRBD1	TRBV5-1	TRBJ2-1	CASSNGQGYYNEQFF	TGCGCCAGCAGCAACGGACAGGGATACTACAATGAGCAGTTCTTC
.	TRBD1	TRBV19	TRBJ2-7	CASSIAGGLSYEQYF	TGTGCCAGTAGTATAGCAGGGGGCCTATCCTACGAGCAGTACTTC
many	TRBD1	TRBV9	TRBJ1-5	CASSVGGGASQPQHF	TGTGCCAGCAGCGTAGGAGGGGGCGCATCTCAGCCCCAGCATTTT
.	.	TRBV19	TRBJ2-5	CASSSRDFVETQYF	TGTGCCAGTAGTTCCCGGGACTTCGTAGAGACCCAGTACTTC
few	.	TRBV5-1	TRBJ1-1	CASSFLPEESNTEAFF	TGCGCCAGCAGCTTTCTGCCCGAAGAATCGAACACTGAAGCTTTCTTT
.	.	TRBV11-2	TRBJ2-5	CASSLVRGPPETQYF	TGTGCCAGCAGCTTAGTCAGGGGCCCCCCAGAGACCCAGTACTTC
.	.	TRBV27	TRBJ2-3	CASSLFAADTQYF	TGTGCCAGCAGTTTATTCGCCGCAGATACGCAGTATTTT
many	.	TRBV20-1	TRBJ2-5	CSAKQGFETQYF	TGCAGTGCTAAACAGGGCTTCGAGACCCAGTACTTC
few	TRBD2	TRBV6-5	TRBJ2-1	CASSSPLAGGGNEQFF	TGTGCCAGCAGTTCCCCCCTAGCGGGAGGGGGGAATGAGCAGTTCTTC
.	.	TRBV4-2	TRBJ2-5	CASSQGNGYQETQYF	TGTGCCAGCAGCCAAGGAAATGGGTACCAAGAGACCCAGTACTTC
.	.	TRBV5-5	TRBJ2-5	CASSLWGQRETQYF	TGTGCCAGCAGCTTATGGGGCCAGAGGGAGACCCAGTACTTC
many	.	TRBV30	TRBJ2-7	CAWSRSGYEQYF	TGTGCCTGGAGTAGGTCAGGGTACGAGCAGTACTTC
many	.	TRBV20-1	TRBJ2-2	CSALRNSAPRELFF	TGCAGTGCCCTACGCAATAGTGCGCCCCGGGAGCTGTTTTTT
few	TRBD1	TRBV12-3/TRBV12-4	TRBJ1-5	CASSSGGAGRDNQPQHF	TGTGCCAGCAGCTCAGGGGGGGCAGGGCGGGACAATCAGCCCCAGCATTTT
.	.	TRBV6-1	TRBJ1-6	CASSPTADLYNSPLHF	TGTGCCAGCAGTCCGACAGCCGATCTTTATAATTCACCCCTCCACTTT
few	.	TRBV6-1	TRBJ1-5	CASSDRAPNQPQHF	TGTGCCAGCAGTGACAGGGCCCCCAATCAGCCCCAGCATTTT
.	.	TRBV12-3/TRBV12-4	TRBJ1-1	CASSPPGQHLGTEAFF	TGTGCCAGCAGTCCTCCCGGACAGCACTTGGGGACTGAAGCTTTCTTT
many	TRBD1	TRBV9	TRBJ2-1	CASSVGDRPFYEQFF	TGTGCCAGCAGCGTAGGGGACAGACCTTTCTATGAGCAGTTCTTC
many	.	TRBV7-9	TRBJ2-5	CASSFPDVKTQYF	TGTGCCAGCAGCTTTCCCGACGTAAAGACCCAGTACTTC
few	.	TRBV20-1	TRBJ2-1	CSARWGESYNEQFF	TGCAGTGCTAGATGGGGGGAGAGCTACAATGAGCAGTTCTTC
.	.	TRBV29-1	TRBJ1-1	CSVPALSNTEAFF	TGCAGCGTTCCGGCTCTGAGTAACACTGAAGCTTTCTTT
.	.	TRBV29-1	TRBJ1-3	CSMDVGNTIYF	TGCAGCATGGATGTTGGAAACACCATATATTTT
many	TRBD1	TRBV20-1	TRBJ2-1	CSAKGQIGLGEQFF	TGCAGTGCAAAGGGACAGATAGGTCTTGGTGAGCAGTTCTTC
many	.	TRBV3-1	TRBJ1-6	CASSLEGESPLHF	TGTGCCAGCAGCCTAGAGGGGGAGTCACCCCTCCACTTT
many	TRBD1	TRBV20-1	TRBJ2-1	CSAPTGVPSNEQFF	TGCAGTGCCCCGACAGGGGTGCCCAGCAATGAGCAGTTCTTC
many	TRBD1	TRBV29-1	TRBJ2-1	CSVRQGHEQFF	TGCAGCGTTAGACAGGGTCATGAGCAGTTCTTC